This is a list of T cell receptor beta chains from one sample in a study of radiotherapy plus CTLA-4 blockade in lung cancer. Here immunoSEQ multiplex PCR was the method, and the copy in TCRdb shows in-frame clones only, minus some. The repertoire holds about 80,000 clones, over 70% seen once, with roughly 20% in the top ten. The source was peripheral blood, collected from a patient treated with radiotherapy plus ipilimumab. These receptors all stem from a human donor with non-small cell lung cancer whose response to radiotherapy plus ipilimumab could not be evaluated. Some clones in this sample may be carry-over from other donors' samples. The CDR3 runs from the conserved cysteine through the conserved F or W. The order of the fields is D gene, V gene, J gene, clone size, CDR3 protein, CDR3 DNA. A D gene is named only where the DNA matches it firmly. Expanded clones get a size class; other rows say once, few or many, or leave the size out.

d_gene: TRBD1
v_gene: TRBV6-5
j_gene: TRBJ1-2
abundance: .
CDR3aa: CASSHFWDRAHYGYTF
CDR3nt: TGTGCCAGCAGTCACTTTTGGGACAGGGCCCACTATGGCTACACCTTC

d_gene: TRBD1
v_gene: TRBV28
j_gene: TRBJ1-1
abundance: .
CDR3aa: CASSTGQGRKAFF
CDR3nt: TGTGCCAGCAGCACTGGACAGGGTAGAAAAGCTTTCTTT

d_gene: TRBD2
v_gene: TRBV19
j_gene: TRBJ2-1
abundance: .
CDR3aa: CASSLSSGGPYNEQFF
CDR3nt: TGTGCCAGTAGTCTTTCCTCGGGGGGACCGTACAATGAGCAGTTCTTC

d_gene: TRBD1
v_gene: TRBV19
j_gene: TRBJ1-1
abundance: few
CDR3aa: CASTDRLNTEAFF
CDR3nt: TGTGCCAGTACGGACAGGCTGAACACTGAAGCTTTCTTT

d_gene: TRBD2
v_gene: TRBV5-4
j_gene: TRBJ2-3
abundance: .
CDR3aa: CASSLGTSGGDTQYF
CDR3nt: TGTGCCAGCAGCCTGGGGACTAGCGGGGGAGATACGCAGTATTTT

d_gene: TRBD2
v_gene: TRBV7-9
j_gene: TRBJ2-7
abundance: few
CDR3aa: CASTKTSGSYEQYF
CDR3nt: TGTGCCAGCACGAAGACTAGCGGCTCCTACGAGCAGTACTTC

d_gene: .
v_gene: TRBV6-5
j_gene: TRBJ1-5
abundance: .
CDR3aa: CASSYGRGNQPQHF
CDR3nt: TGTGCCAGCAGTTACGGTCGGGGGAATCAGCCCCAGCATTTT

d_gene: .
v_gene: TRBV11-2
j_gene: TRBJ2-7
abundance: .
CDR3aa: CASSLSTFSYEQYF
CDR3nt: TGTGCCAGCAGCTTATCCACCTTCAGCTACGAGCAGTACTTC

d_gene: .
v_gene: TRBV4-1
j_gene: TRBJ1-2
abundance: .
CDR3aa: CASSQLPRTDSPDGYTF
CDR3nt: TGCGCCAGCAGCCAACTACCGAGGACTGATAGCCCCGATGGCTACACCTTC

d_gene: .
v_gene: TRBV28
j_gene: TRBJ1-1
abundance: .
CDR3aa: CASRAGWAGTEAFF
CDR3nt: TGTGCCAGCAGAGCAGGGTGGGCAGGCACTGAAGCTTTCTTT

d_gene: .
v_gene: TRBV6-1
j_gene: TRBJ2-7
abundance: .
CDR3aa: CASSEGAVSSYEQYF
CDR3nt: TGTGCCAGCAGTGAAGGGGCAGTGAGCTCCTACGAGCAGTACTTC

d_gene: TRBD2
v_gene: TRBV19
j_gene: TRBJ2-1
abundance: .
CDR3aa: CASSIGLAIYNEQFF
CDR3nt: TGTGCCAGTAGTATCGGACTAGCGATCTACAATGAGCAGTTCTTC

d_gene: .
v_gene: TRBV30
j_gene: TRBJ1-5
abundance: .
CDR3aa: CAWKSAGATLNQPQHF
CDR3nt: TGTGCCTGGAAATCTGCAGGCGCTACCCTCAATCAGCCCCAGCATTTT

d_gene: TRBD1
v_gene: TRBV19
j_gene: TRBJ2-2
abundance: many
CDR3aa: CASSTTQGRGGELFF
CDR3nt: TGTGCCAGTAGTACCACACAGGGGAGAGGCGGGGAGCTGTTTTTT

d_gene: TRBD2
v_gene: TRBV13
j_gene: TRBJ2-5
abundance: .
CDR3aa: CASSLRWGGQETQYF
CDR3nt: TGTGCCAGCAGCTTACGTTGGGGGGGCCAAGAGACCCAGTACTTC

d_gene: .
v_gene: TRBV5-1
j_gene: TRBJ1-2
abundance: .
CDR3aa: CASSAHQGTEGYTF
CDR3nt: TGCGCCAGCAGTGCCCACCAGGGGACGGAGGGCTACACCTTC

d_gene: TRBD1
v_gene: TRBV19
j_gene: TRBJ1-5
abundance: few
CDR3aa: CASSPTGGQPQHF
CDR3nt: TGTGCCAGTAGTCCGACAGGGGGTCAGCCCCAGCATTTT

d_gene: TRBD1
v_gene: TRBV19
j_gene: TRBJ2-5
abundance: once
CDR3aa: CASSRDSGETQYF
CDR3nt: TGTGCCAGTAGTCGGGACAGTGGGGAGACCCAGTACTTC

d_gene: .
v_gene: TRBV7-2
j_gene: TRBJ2-5
abundance: once
CDR3aa: CASSVKETQYF
CDR3nt: TGTGCCAGCAGCGTAAAAGAGACCCAGTACTTC

d_gene: TRBD2
v_gene: TRBV7-2
j_gene: TRBJ2-3
abundance: .
CDR3aa: CASSLVAGGPGDTQYF
CDR3nt: TGTGCCAGCAGCTTAGTTGCGGGGGGACCTGGGGATACGCAGTATTTT

d_gene: TRBD1
v_gene: TRBV6-5
j_gene: TRBJ1-2
abundance: once
CDR3aa: CASSEGQEPQGYTF
CDR3nt: TGTGCCAGCAGTGAAGGACAGGAACCGCAGGGCTACACCTTC

d_gene: .
v_gene: TRBV21-1
j_gene: TRBJ2-7
abundance: .
CDR3aa: CASRGGQGARGAAYEQYF
CDR3nt: TGTGCCAGCAGAGGGGGACAGGGGGCTCGGGGGGCGGCCTACGAGCAGTACTTC

d_gene: TRBD1
v_gene: TRBV27
j_gene: TRBJ1-6
abundance: .
CDR3aa: CASSLLIQGRNSPLHF
CDR3nt: TGTGCCAGCAGCTTACTCATACAGGGGCGGAATTCACCCCTCCACTTT

d_gene: TRBD1
v_gene: TRBV5-1
j_gene: TRBJ1-4
abundance: .
CDR3aa: CASSLEGQGAGKLFF
CDR3nt: TGCGCCAGCAGCTTGGAGGGTCAGGGGGCCGGAAAACTGTTTTTT

d_gene: .
v_gene: TRBV7-2
j_gene: TRBJ2-3
abundance: few
CDR3aa: CASSLAGSRDRADTQYF
CDR3nt: TGTGCCAGCAGCTTAGCAGGATCACGGGATCGGGCAGATACGCAGTATTTT

d_gene: .
v_gene: TRBV14
j_gene: TRBJ1-5
abundance: .
CDR3aa: CASSQRGGDQPQHF
CDR3nt: TGTGCCAGCAGCCAAAGAGGGGGTGATCAGCCCCAGCATTTT

d_gene: .
v_gene: TRBV5-1
j_gene: TRBJ1-2
abundance: once
CDR3aa: CASRVTTVNYGYTF
CDR3nt: TGCGCCAGCCGAGTTACAACAGTGAACTATGGCTACACCTTC

d_gene: .
v_gene: TRBV2
j_gene: TRBJ2-1
abundance: few
CDR3aa: CAGGGGRTTPDEQFF
CDR3nt: TGTGCCGGAGGGGGGGGTCGGACTACCCCAGATGAGCAGTTCTTC

d_gene: .
v_gene: TRBV6-6
j_gene: TRBJ2-7
abundance: .
CDR3aa: CASSSPAETYEQYF
CDR3nt: TGTGCCAGCAGCTCCCCGGCGGAAACCTACGAGCAGTACTTC

d_gene: .
v_gene: TRBV19
j_gene: TRBJ1-5
abundance: .
CDR3aa: CASSIKRWRDGNQPQHF
CDR3nt: TGTGCCAGTAGTATAAAGAGGTGGAGGGACGGCAATCAGCCCCAGCATTTT

d_gene: .
v_gene: TRBV30
j_gene: TRBJ1-4
abundance: .
CDR3aa: CAWSLGGFEEKLFF
CDR3nt: TGTGCCTGGAGTCTTGGGGGCTTCGAGGAAAAACTGTTTTTT

d_gene: .
v_gene: TRBV12-5
j_gene: TRBJ1-2
abundance: .
CDR3aa: CASGLVLRGTRYGYTF
CDR3nt: TGTGCTAGTGGTTTGGTCCTCCGGGGGACTCGCTATGGCTACACCTTC

d_gene: .
v_gene: TRBV7-9
j_gene: TRBJ2-2
abundance: .
CDR3aa: CASSQGRWVDYGELFF
CDR3nt: TGTGCCAGTAGCCAGGGACGGTGGGTGGACTACGGGGAGCTGTTTTTT

d_gene: TRBD1
v_gene: TRBV10-3
j_gene: TRBJ1-6
abundance: few
CDR3aa: CAISARDSPNSPLHF
CDR3nt: TGTGCCATCAGCGCCCGGGACAGCCCGAATTCACCCCTCCACTTT

d_gene: .
v_gene: TRBV29-1
j_gene: TRBJ1-2
abundance: .
CDR3aa: CSVSRRGYGYTF
CDR3nt: TGCAGCGTTTCGCGTCGTGGCTATGGCTACACCTTC

d_gene: TRBD2
v_gene: TRBV6-5
j_gene: TRBJ2-5
abundance: .
CDR3aa: CASSSATSGGQETQYF
CDR3nt: TGTGCCAGCAGTTCCGCGACTAGCGGGGGCCAAGAGACCCAGTACTTC

d_gene: TRBD1
v_gene: TRBV28
j_gene: TRBJ2-7
abundance: .
CDR3aa: CASRTGQGRYEQYF
CDR3nt: TGTGCCAGCAGAACCGGACAGGGTCGCTACGAGCAGTACTTC

d_gene: TRBD2
v_gene: TRBV9
j_gene: TRBJ2-5
abundance: .
CDR3aa: CASSSGGERSQWTQYF
CDR3nt: TGTGCCAGCAGCTCCGGGGGGGAGAGGAGCCAGTGGACTCAGTACTTC

d_gene: .
v_gene: TRBV5-1
j_gene: TRBJ1-2
abundance: .
CDR3aa: CASSSQGIGYTF
CDR3nt: TGCGCCAGCAGCTCTCAGGGGATTGGCTACACCTTC

d_gene: TRBD1
v_gene: TRBV6-1
j_gene: TRBJ1-5
abundance: once
CDR3aa: CASSETDYRGNWPQHF
CDR3nt: TGTGCCAGCAGTGAAACGGACTACAGGGGAAATTGGCCCCAGCATTTT

d_gene: .
v_gene: TRBV10-3
j_gene: TRBJ2-3
abundance: .
CDR3aa: CAISAGEYGTDTQYF
CDR3nt: TGTGCCATCAGTGCCGGGGAGTACGGCACAGATACGCAGTATTTT

d_gene: .
v_gene: TRBV6-5
j_gene: TRBJ2-7
abundance: .
CDR3aa: CASSYSPGGTDYEQYF
CDR3nt: TGTGCCAGCAGTTACTCCCCGGGGGGCACCGACTACGAACAGTACTTC

d_gene: .
v_gene: TRBV9
j_gene: TRBJ2-3
abundance: .
CDR3aa: CASSVERTATDTQYF
CDR3nt: TGTGCCAGCAGCGTAGAACGGACAGCTACAGATACGCAGTATTTT

d_gene: .
v_gene: TRBV30
j_gene: TRBJ2-3
abundance: .
CDR3aa: CAWSVRNTQYF
CDR3nt: TGTGCCTGGTCGGTCAGGAATACGCAGTATTTT

d_gene: TRBD1
v_gene: TRBV9
j_gene: TRBJ2-3
abundance: few
CDR3aa: CASSVEGQGPDTQYF
CDR3nt: TGTGCCAGCAGCGTAGAGGGACAGGGGCCAGATACGCAGTATTTT

d_gene: TRBD1
v_gene: TRBV7-2
j_gene: TRBJ1-1
abundance: .
CDR3aa: CASSWHRGARGEAFF
CDR3nt: TGTGCCAGCAGCTGGCACAGGGGCGCTAGAGGTGAAGCTTTCTTT

d_gene: TRBD1
v_gene: TRBV2
j_gene: TRBJ1-1
abundance: .
CDR3aa: CASRPTGVRTEAFF
CDR3nt: TGTGCCAGCAGGCCGACAGGGGTCAGGACTGAAGCTTTCTTT

d_gene: TRBD1
v_gene: TRBV7-9
j_gene: TRBJ2-1
abundance: .
CDR3aa: CASSPGQGVNEQFF
CDR3nt: TGTGCCAGCAGCCCGGGACAGGGGGTAAATGAGCAGTTCTTC

d_gene: .
v_gene: TRBV29-1
j_gene: TRBJ2-3
abundance: .
CDR3aa: CSVKQGTTDTQYF
CDR3nt: TGCAGCGTAAAACAGGGAACCACAGATACGCAGTATTTT

d_gene: TRBD2
v_gene: TRBV5-8
j_gene: TRBJ2-7
abundance: .
CDR3aa: CASSYLTSGLMVQYF
CDR3nt: TGTGCCAGCAGCTATTTAACTAGCGGACTTATGGTGCAGTACTTC

d_gene: .
v_gene: TRBV9
j_gene: TRBJ2-5
abundance: .
CDR3aa: CASSAGGPKETQYF
CDR3nt: TGTGCCAGCAGCGCCGGAGGGCCTAAAGAGACCCAGTACTTC

d_gene: TRBD2
v_gene: TRBV7-9
j_gene: TRBJ2-7
abundance: once
CDR3aa: CASSLASGGKYEQYF
CDR3nt: TGTGCCAGCAGCTTAGCTAGCGGGGGGAAATACGAGCAGTACTTC

d_gene: .
v_gene: TRBV7-8
j_gene: TRBJ2-7
abundance: .
CDR3aa: CASSLAAGGGEQYF
CDR3nt: TGTGCCAGCAGCCTCGCGGCCGGGGGAGGTGAGCAGTACTTC

d_gene: TRBD2
v_gene: TRBV6-1
j_gene: TRBJ2-2
abundance: .
CDR3aa: CASRLAGDTGELFF
CDR3nt: TGTGCCAGCAGACTAGCGGGGGACACCGGGGAGCTGTTTTTT

d_gene: .
v_gene: TRBV7-8
j_gene: TRBJ2-7
abundance: once
CDR3aa: CASSLGQALYEQYF
CDR3nt: TGTGCCAGCAGCTTGGGGCAGGCCCTCTACGAGCAGTACTTC

d_gene: .
v_gene: TRBV28
j_gene: TRBJ2-5
abundance: .
CDR3aa: CASLSREFPVETQYF
CDR3nt: TGTGCCAGCCTATCAAGGGAGTTCCCCGTGGAGACCCAGTACTTC

d_gene: .
v_gene: TRBV29-1
j_gene: TRBJ2-2
abundance: few
CDR3aa: CSGGGAGGELFF
CDR3nt: TGCAGCGGGGGGGGCGCTGGCGGGGAGCTGTTTTTT

d_gene: TRBD1
v_gene: TRBV10-1
j_gene: TRBJ2-6
abundance: .
CDR3aa: CASPDGTGVAGANVLTF
CDR3nt: TGCGCCAGCCCGGACGGGACAGGGGTGGCTGGGGCCAACGTCCTGACTTTC

d_gene: .
v_gene: TRBV19
j_gene: TRBJ2-3
abundance: .
CDR3aa: CASSPLGTGGDTQYF
CDR3nt: TGTGCCAGTAGTCCCCTGGGGACTGGTGGAGATACGCAGTATTTT